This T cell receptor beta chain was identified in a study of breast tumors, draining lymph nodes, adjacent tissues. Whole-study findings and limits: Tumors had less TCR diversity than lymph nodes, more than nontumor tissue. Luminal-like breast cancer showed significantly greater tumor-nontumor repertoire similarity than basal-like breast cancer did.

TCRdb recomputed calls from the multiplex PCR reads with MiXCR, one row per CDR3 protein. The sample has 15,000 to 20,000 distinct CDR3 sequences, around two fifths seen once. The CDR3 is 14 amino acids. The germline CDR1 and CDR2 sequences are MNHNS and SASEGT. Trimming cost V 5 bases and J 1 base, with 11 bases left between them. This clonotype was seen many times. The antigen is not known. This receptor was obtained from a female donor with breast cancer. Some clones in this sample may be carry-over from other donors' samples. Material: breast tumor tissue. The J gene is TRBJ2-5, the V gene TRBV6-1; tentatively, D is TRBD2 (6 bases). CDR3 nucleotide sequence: TGTGCCAGCAGTCGATCCGGGGGCCAAGAGACCCAGTACTTC. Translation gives CASSRSGGQETQYF.